The rows below give T cell receptor beta chains drawn from one sample of a study of T cell clusters in autoimmune cytopenias. TCRdb reanalyzed the multiplex PCR reads, giving one entry per CDR3 protein sequence and no DNA. The sample has thousands of distinct CDR3 sequences; the top ten hold about 28%. Sequencing used peripheral blood. Every receptor here comes from a human donor with an autoimmune cytopenia or autoimmune hepatitis (not recorded which). Each CDR3 is given with its conserved first and last residue. The size of a clone is reported for some rows only, either as once, few or many, or as a class for expanded clones.

v_call,j_call,clone_size,cdr3_aa
TRBV20-1,TRBJ2-3,medium-sized,CSARVSYRTDTQYF
TRBV19,TRBJ2-6,medium-sized,CASRGVGANVLTF
TRBV12-3/TRBV12-4,TRBJ1-5,medium-sized,CASSPEGQGVGQPQHF
TRBV19,TRBJ1-5,.,CASSDRGWLNQPQHF
TRBV5-1,TRBJ1-2,medium-sized,CASSPGANGYTF
TRBV20-1,TRBJ1-4,medium-sized,CSVQGGGEKLFF
TRBV5-1,TRBJ2-6,.,CASSRTDRAAGANVLTF
TRBV7-9,TRBJ2-2,.,CASNPGAGTAFDTGELFF
TRBV7-2,TRBJ1-1,medium-sized,CASSLARGGRNTEAFF
TRBV5-6,TRBJ2-7,.,CASSRLAGGFYEQYF
TRBV18,TRBJ2-2,.,CASSPYRDGNTGELFF
TRBV11-2,TRBJ2-1,medium-sized,CASSLERGRYNEQFF
TRBV29-1,TRBJ2-1,medium-sized,CSVEIYLALVDNEQFF
TRBV5-4,TRBJ2-5,.,CASSLRGGVETQYF
TRBV15,TRBJ1-2,medium-sized,CATRGSGAVPQRGNYGYTF
TRBV6-1,TRBJ2-5,medium-sized,CASSPARLAETQYF
TRBV19,TRBJ1-2,medium-sized,CASSTAPYYDGLNYGYTF
TRBV19,TRBJ1-2,medium-sized,CASSSRDRLSYTF
TRBV20-1,TRBJ2-7,medium-sized,CSARLGQGGYEQYF
TRBV4-1,TRBJ1-1,.,CASSQDEIGSEAFF